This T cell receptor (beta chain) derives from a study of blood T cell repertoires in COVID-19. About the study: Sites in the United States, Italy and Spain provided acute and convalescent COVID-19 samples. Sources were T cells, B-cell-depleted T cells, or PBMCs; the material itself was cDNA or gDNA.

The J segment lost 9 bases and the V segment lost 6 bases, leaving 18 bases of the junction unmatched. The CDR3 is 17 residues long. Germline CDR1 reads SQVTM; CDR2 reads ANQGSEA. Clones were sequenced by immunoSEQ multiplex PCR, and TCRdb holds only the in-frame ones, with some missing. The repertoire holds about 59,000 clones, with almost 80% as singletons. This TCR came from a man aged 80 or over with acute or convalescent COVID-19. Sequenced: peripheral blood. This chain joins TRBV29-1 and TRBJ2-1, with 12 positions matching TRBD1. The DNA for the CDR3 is TGCAGCGTAGCCGGATATGTGGGGGACAGGGGGCTTCGTGAGCAGTTCTTC. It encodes CSVAGYVGDRGLREQFF.